This entry lists 9 T cell receptor beta chains sequenced from one sample in a study of blood T cell repertoires in COVID-19. Data came from immunoSEQ multiplex PCR; TCRdb stores just in-frame clones and leaves some out. The repertoire holds 150,000 or so clones, with over 75% as singletons. Specimen: peripheral blood. Source of these receptors: a man in his late teens or twenties with COVID-19, enrolled during active disease.

V and J are TRBV7-9 and TRBJ2-1, with 7 bases fitting TRBD2. Looked up from germline, CDR1 is SEHNR and CDR2 is FQNEAQ (reference sequence). Trimming took 8 bases from V and 5 from J; bases not matched to a gene: 21. This CDR3 is 18 amino acids long. The CDR3 nucleotides are TGTGCCAGCCCTGAGGCGGGGGATCCGGGAGGATGGGACAATGAGCAGTTCTTC. Its protein product is CASPEAGDPGGWDNEQFF. Full variable domain (outside the CDR3, taken from reference TRBV7-9 and TRBJ2-1): DTGVSQNPRHKITKRGQNVTFRCDPISEHNRLYWYRQTLGQGPEFLTYFQNEAQLEKSRLLSDRFSAERPKGSFSTLEIQRTEQGDSAMYLCASPEAGDPGGWDNEQFFGPGTRLTVL.

This chain joins TRBV9 and TRBJ1-3; 10 bases are shared with TRBD1. CDR1 and CDR2 from the germline V gene are SGDLS and YYNGEE. The CDR3 length is 18 residues. With V trimmed by 4 bases and J by 1 base, 11 bases remained unmatched. CDR3 protein: CASSISPGQGFSGNTIYF. CDR3 sequence (DNA): TGTGCCAGCAGCATTTCCCCGGGACAGGGGTTTTCTGGAAACACCATATATTTT.

In its sample, this clone was seen a few times. The chain joins TRBV7-2 to TRBJ2-1, with 12 nucleotides matching TRBD2. This CDR3 comprises 14 residues. V dropped 7 bases and J dropped 6; count of bases not matched to a gene: 4. Germline V CDR1 and CDR2: SGHTA, FQGNSA. The CDR3 loop is CASTTSGSFNEQFF. CDR3 DNA sequence: TGTGCCAGCACGACTAGCGGGAGTTTCAATGAGCAGTTCTTC.

CDR3 loop: CASGGTSGYNEQFF. DNA for the CDR3: TGTGCCAGCGGCGGGACTAGCGGGTACAATGAGCAGTTCTTC. The rearrangement uses TRBV9 and TRBJ2-1; TRBD2 matches at 12 bases. The CDR3 has 14 residues. The V gene end was trimmed by 7 bases and the J gene end by 4 bases; junction bases not matched to a gene: 3. Germline loops: CDR1 SGDLS, CDR2 YYNGEE.

This chain connects TRBV2 to TRBJ2-2; weak D call: TRBD2 (6 bases). The CDR3 runs to 13 residues. V lost 7 bases and J 5 bases, leaving 11 bases between the germline ends. CDR1 and CDR2 (germline): SNHLY, FYNNEI. Here the CDR3 DNA reads TGTGCCAGCACCGGGGGTACGACCGGGGAGCTGTTTTTT. It specifies CASTGGTTGELFF.

The chain employs TRBV7-2 and TRBJ1-3, with a possible D match to TRBD1 (5 bases). The CDR3 has 15 amino acids. Germline V gene data show CDR1 as SGHTA and CDR2 as FQGNSA. Trimming stripped 2 bases from V and 4 bases from J, with 12 bases between. CDR3: CASSLRTTVGNTIYF. Written as DNA, the CDR3 is TGTGCCAGCAGCTTACGGACAACCGTCGGAAACACCATATATTTT.

V usage is TRBV7-6 and J usage is TRBJ1-2; weak D call: TRBD1 (6 bases). V shed 2 bases and J shed 4 bases, with 14 bases lying between them. The length of the CDR3 is 15 residues. From germline, CDR1 is SGHVS and CDR2 FNYEAQ. CDR3 sequence: CASSLFEQGPYGYTF. As DNA, the CDR3 is TGTGCCAGCAGCTTATTTGAACAGGGCCCCTATGGCTACACCTTC.

This clone occurred a few times. The rearrangement links TRBV29-1 to TRBJ2-7; maybe TRBD1 (5 bases). The CDR3 extends over 13 amino acids. V lost 7 bases and J 2 bases, leaving 15 bases between the germline ends. Germline CDR1 is SQVTM and CDR2 is ANQGSEA. CDR3 bases: TGCAGCGGAAGTACAGGTAACCCCTACGAGCAGTACTTC. Its translation: CSGSTGNPYEQYF.

The chain joins TRBV5-4 to TRBJ2-1; tentative D call: TRBD1 (6 bases). The V end lost 6 bases, the J end lost 5 bases, and 15 bases lay between the germline ends. The CDR3 contains 14 residues. Germline V gives CDR1 SGHNT, CDR2 YYREEE (reference sequence). CDR3 nucleotides: TGTGCCAGCAACGTTGGGGGCTTCAACAATGAGCAGTTCTTC. It translates to CASNVGGFNNEQFF.